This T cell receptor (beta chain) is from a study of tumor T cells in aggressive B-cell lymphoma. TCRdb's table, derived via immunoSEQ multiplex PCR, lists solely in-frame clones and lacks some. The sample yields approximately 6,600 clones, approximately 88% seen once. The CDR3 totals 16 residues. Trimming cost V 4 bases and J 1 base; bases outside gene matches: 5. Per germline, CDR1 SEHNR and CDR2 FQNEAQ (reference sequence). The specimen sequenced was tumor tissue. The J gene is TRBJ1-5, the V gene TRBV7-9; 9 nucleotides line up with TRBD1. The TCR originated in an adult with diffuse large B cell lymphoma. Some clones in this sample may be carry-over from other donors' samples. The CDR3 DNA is TGTGCCAGCAGCTCACAGGGGGCGAACAGCAATCAGCCCCAGCATTTT. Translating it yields CASSSQGANSNQPQHF.